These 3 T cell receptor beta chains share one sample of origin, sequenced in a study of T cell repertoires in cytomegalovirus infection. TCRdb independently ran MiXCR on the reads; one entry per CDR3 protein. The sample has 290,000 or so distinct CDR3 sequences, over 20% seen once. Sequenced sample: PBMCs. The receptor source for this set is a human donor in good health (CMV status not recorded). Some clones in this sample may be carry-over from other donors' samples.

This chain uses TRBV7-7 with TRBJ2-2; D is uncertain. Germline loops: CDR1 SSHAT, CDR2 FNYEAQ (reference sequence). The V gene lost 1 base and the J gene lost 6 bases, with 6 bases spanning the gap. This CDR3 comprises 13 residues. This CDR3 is CASSLVAAGELFF. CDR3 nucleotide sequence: TGTGCCAGCAGCTTAGTCGCGGCCGGGGAGCTGTTTTTT.

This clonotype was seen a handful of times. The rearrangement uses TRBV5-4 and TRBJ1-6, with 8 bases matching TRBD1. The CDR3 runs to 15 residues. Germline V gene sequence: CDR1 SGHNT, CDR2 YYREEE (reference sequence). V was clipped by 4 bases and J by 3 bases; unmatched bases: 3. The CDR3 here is CASSPGQDYNSPLHF. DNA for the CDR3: TGTGCCAGCAGCCCGGGACAGGACTATAATTCACCCCTCCACTTT.

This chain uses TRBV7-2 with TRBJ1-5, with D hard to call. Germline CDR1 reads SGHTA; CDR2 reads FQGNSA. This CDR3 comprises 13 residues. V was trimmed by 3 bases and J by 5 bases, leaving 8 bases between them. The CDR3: CASSLWGDQPQHF. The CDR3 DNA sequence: TGTGCCAGCAGCTTGTGGGGAGATCAGCCCCAGCATTTT. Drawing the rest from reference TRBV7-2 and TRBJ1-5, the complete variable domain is GAGVSQSPSNKVTEKGKDVELRCDPISGHTALYWYRQSLGQGLEFLIYFQGNSAPDKSGLPSDRFSAERTGGSVSTLTIQRTQQEDSAVYLCASSLWGDQPQHFGDGTRLSIL.